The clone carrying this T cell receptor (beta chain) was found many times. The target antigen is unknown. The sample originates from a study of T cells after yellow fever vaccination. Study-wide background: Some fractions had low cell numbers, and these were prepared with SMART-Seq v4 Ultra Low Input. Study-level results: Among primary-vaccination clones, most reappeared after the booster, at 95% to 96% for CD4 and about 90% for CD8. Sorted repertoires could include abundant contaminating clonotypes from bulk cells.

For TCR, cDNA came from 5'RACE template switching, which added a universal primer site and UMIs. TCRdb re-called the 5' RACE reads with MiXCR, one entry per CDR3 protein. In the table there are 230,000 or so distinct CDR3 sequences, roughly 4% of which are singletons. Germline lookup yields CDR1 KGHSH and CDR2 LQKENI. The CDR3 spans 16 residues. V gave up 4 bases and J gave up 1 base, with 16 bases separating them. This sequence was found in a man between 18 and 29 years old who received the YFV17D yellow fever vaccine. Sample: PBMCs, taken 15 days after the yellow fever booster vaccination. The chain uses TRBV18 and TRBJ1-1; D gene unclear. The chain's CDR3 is CASSLTAGPGNTEAFF. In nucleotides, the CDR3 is TGTGCCAGCTCACTTACGGCAGGTCCAGGGAACACTGAAGCTTTCTTT.